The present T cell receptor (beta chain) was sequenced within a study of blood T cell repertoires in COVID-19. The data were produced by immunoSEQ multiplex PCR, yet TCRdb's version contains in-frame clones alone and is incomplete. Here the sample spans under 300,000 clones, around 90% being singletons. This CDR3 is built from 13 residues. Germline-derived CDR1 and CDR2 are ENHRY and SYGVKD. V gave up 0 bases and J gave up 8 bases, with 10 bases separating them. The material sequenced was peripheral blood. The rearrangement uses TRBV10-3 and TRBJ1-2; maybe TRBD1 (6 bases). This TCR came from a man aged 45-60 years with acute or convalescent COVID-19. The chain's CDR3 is CAISESGTNGYTF. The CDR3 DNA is TGTGCCATCAGTGAGTCGGGGACAAACGGCTACACCTTC.